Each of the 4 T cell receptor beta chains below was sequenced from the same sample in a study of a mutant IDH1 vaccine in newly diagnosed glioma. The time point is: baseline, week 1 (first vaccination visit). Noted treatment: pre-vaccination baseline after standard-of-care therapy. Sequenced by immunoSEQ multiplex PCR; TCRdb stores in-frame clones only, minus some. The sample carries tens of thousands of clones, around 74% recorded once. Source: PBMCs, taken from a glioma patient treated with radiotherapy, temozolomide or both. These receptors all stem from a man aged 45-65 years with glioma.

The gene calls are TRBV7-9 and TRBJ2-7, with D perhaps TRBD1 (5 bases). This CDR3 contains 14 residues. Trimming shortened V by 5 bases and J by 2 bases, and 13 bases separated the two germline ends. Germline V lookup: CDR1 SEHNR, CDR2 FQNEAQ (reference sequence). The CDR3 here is CASSQTETAYEQYF. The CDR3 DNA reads TGTGCCAGCAGCCAGACAGAGACGGCCTACGAGCAGTACTTC.

The CDR3 nucleotides read TGTGCCAGCAGCTTGGACATATCCTACGAGCAGTACTTC. Protein sequence: CASSLDISYEQYF. The V gene is TRBV7-9, the J gene TRBJ2-7; TRBD1 might be the D (5 bases). The V end lost 3 bases, the J end lost 1 base, and 7 bases lay between the germline ends. Germline V lookup: CDR1 SEHNR, CDR2 FQNEAQ (reference sequence). This CDR3 spans 13 amino acids.

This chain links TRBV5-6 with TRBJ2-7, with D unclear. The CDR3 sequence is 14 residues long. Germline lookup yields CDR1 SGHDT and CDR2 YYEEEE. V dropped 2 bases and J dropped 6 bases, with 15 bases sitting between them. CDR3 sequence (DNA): TGTGCCAGCAGCTTTGGATTCCTCCCTGGCGAGCAGTACTTC. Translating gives CASSFGFLPGEQYF.

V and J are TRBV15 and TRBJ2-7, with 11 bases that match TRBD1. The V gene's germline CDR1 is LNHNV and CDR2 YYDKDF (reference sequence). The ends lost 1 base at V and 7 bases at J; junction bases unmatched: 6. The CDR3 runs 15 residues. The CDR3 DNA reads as TGTGCCACCAGCAGAGTGGGGGGACAGGGGGGTGAGCAGTACTTC. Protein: CATSRVGGQGGEQYF.